This passage covers 3 T cell receptor beta chains from one sample sequenced in a study of glioma-infiltrating T cells after dendritic cell vaccination (dated by TCRdb to 2016 to 2017). Libraries were made using the immunoSEQ multiplex PCR assay. TCRdb limited this immuneACCESS table to in-frame rearrangements with V and J called. A share of clones is missing; checked studies link under half to unresolved V genes, and the rest is unexplained. The sample profile shows roughly 83,000 clones; 85% to 90% of them were found once. Approximately 15% of the sample goes to the ten largest clones. The specimen was blood, collected before dendritic cell vaccination. Receptors were obtained from a human donor with glioblastoma.

The rearrangement links TRBV7-9 to TRBJ2-5; 11 positions match TRBD1. Germline V lookup: CDR1 SEHNR, CDR2 FQNEAQ (reference sequence). The CDR3 is 15 amino acids. V shed 5 bases and J 4 bases; nucleotides not matched to a gene: 6. The CDR3 loop reads CASSIGTGGRETQYF. The CDR3 bases are TGTGCCAGCAGCATCGGGACAGGGGGGCGAGAGACCCAGTACTTC.

This clone appeared once. The chain is built from TRBV2 and TRBJ2-1; D is unclear. CDR1 is SNHLY, CDR2 FYNNEI, per germline. The CDR3 is 15 residues long. V was pared by 0 bases and J by 4 bases, with 10 bases between. The CDR3 region is CASSEAGTPYNEQFF. The CDR3 nucleotides read TGTGCCAGCAGTGAAGCGGGCACACCTTACAATGAGCAGTTCTTC. The whole variable domain, filled in from reference TRBV2 and TRBJ2-1, reads EPEVTQTPSHQVTQMGQEVILRCVPISNHLYFYWYRQILGQKVEFLVSFYNNEISEKSEIFDDQFSVERPDGSNFTLKIRSTKLEDSAMYFCASSEAGTPYNEQFFGPGTRLTVL.

The J gene is TRBJ2-5, the V gene TRBV7-6, with TRBD2 matching over 8 bases. V shed 2 bases, J shed 4 bases, and the junction held 9 bases outside the gene matches. The CDR3 has 16 amino acids. Germline CDR1 is SGHVS and CDR2 is FNYEAQ. CDR3 region: CASSLTPPGGVETQYF. The DNA of the CDR3 is TGTGCCAGCAGCTTAACGCCTCCCGGGGGGGTAGAGACCCAGTACTTC.